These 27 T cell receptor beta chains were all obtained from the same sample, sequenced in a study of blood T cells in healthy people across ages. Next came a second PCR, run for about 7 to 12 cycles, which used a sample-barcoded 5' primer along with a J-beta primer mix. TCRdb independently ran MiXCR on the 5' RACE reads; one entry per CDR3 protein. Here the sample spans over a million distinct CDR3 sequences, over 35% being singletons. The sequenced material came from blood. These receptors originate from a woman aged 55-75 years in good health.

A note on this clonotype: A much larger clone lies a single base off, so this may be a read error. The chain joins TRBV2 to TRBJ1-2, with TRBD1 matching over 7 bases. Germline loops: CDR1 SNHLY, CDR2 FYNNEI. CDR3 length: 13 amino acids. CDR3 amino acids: CANSEGTVYGYTF. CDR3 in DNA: TGTGCCAACAGTGAAGGGACAGTCTATGGCTACACCTTC.

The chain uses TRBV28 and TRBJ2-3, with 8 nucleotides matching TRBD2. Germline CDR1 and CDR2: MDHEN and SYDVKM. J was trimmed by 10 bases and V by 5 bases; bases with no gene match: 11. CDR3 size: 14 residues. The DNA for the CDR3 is TGTGCCAGCAGTCCCGGGACTAGGGGCAAGGCGCAGTATTTT. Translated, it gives CASSPGTRGKAQYF.

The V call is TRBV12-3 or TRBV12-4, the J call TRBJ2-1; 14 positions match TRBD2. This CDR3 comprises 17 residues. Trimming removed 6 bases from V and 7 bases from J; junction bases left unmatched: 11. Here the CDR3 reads CASRDPGTSGSRNEQFF. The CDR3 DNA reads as TGTGCCAGCAGGGATCCGGGGACTAGCGGGAGCCGGAATGAGCAGTTCTTC.

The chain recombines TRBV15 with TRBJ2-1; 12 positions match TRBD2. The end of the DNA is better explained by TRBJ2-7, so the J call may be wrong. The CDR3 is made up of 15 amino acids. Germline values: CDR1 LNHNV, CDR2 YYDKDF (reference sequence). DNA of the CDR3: TGTGCCACCAGCAGGGGACTAGCGGGTCACAATGAGCAGTACTTC. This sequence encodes CATSRGLAGHNEQYF.

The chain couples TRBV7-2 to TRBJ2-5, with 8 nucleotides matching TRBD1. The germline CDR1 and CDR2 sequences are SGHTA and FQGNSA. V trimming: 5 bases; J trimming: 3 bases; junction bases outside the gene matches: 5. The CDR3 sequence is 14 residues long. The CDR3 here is CASSTRTGKETQYF. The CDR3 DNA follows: TGTGCCAGCAGCACTCGGACAGGGAAAGAGACCCAGTACTTC.

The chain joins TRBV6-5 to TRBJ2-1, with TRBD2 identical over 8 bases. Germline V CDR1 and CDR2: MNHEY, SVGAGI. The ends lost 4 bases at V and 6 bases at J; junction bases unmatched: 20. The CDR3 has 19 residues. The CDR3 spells CASSFIFAERETTFNEQFF. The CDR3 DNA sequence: TGTGCCAGCAGTTTCATATTCGCAGAGCGGGAGACTACCTTCAATGAGCAGTTCTTC.

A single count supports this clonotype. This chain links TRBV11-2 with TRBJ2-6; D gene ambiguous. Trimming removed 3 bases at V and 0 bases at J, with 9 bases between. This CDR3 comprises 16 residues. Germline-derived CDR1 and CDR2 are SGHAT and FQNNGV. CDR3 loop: CASSLRHFSGANVLTF. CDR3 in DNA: TGTGCCAGCAGCTTGAGACATTTCTCTGGGGCCAACGTCCTGACTTTC.

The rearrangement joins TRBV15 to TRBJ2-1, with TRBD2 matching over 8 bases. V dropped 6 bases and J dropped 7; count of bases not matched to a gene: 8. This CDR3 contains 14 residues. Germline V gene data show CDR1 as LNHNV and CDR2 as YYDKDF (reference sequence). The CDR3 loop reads CATRGLGVSNEQFF. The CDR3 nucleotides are TGTGCCACCAGGGGACTAGGGGTGTCGAATGAGCAGTTCTTC. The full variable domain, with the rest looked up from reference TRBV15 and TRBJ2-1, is DAMVIQNPRYQVTQFGKPVTLSCSQTLNHNVMYWYQQKSSQAPKLLFHYYDKDFNNEADTPDNFQSRRPNTSFCFLDIRSPGLGDTAMYLCATRGLGVSNEQFFGPGTRLTVL.

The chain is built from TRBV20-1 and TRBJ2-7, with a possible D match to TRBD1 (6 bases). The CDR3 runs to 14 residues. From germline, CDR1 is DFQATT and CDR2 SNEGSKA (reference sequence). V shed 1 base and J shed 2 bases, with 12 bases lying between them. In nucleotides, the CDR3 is TGCAGTGCTAGAGGACAGGCGGCGGCCTACGAGCAGTACTTC. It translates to CSARGQAAAYEQYF.

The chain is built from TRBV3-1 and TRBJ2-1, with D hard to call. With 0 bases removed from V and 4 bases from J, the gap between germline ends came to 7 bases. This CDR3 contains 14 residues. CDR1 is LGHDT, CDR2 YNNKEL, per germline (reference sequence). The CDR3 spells CASSQDQRYNEQFF. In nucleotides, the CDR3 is TGTGCCAGCAGCCAAGATCAACGATACAATGAGCAGTTCTTC.

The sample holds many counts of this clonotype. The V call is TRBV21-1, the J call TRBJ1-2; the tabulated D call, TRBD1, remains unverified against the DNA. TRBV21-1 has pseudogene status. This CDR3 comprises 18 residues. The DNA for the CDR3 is TGTGCCAGCAGCAAAAGAATCCCCTTAGGACAGCTTAACTATGGCTACACCTTC. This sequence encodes CASSKRIPLGQLNYGYTF.

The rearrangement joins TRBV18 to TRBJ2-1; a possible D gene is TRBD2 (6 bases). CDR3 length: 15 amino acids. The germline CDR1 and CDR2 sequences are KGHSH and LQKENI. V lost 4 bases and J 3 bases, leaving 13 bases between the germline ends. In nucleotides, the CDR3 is TGTGCCAGCTCACGGGCCGGGACTCACTACAATGAGCAGTTCTTC. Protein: CASSRAGTHYNEQFF.

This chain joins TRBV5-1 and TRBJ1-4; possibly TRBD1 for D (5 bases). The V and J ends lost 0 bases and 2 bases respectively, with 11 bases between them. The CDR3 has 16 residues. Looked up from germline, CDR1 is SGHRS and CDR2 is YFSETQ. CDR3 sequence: CASSLGQSVTNEKLFF. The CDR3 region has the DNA TGCGCCAGCAGCTTGGGACAGTCCGTGACTAATGAAAAACTGTTTTTT.

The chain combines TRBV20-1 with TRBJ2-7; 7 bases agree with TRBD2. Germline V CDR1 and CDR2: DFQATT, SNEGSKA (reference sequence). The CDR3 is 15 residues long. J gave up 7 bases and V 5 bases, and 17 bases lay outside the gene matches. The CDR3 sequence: CSADSSGVPSGEQYF. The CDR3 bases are TGCAGTGCTGATTCTAGCGGAGTACCGTCGGGGGAGCAGTACTTC.

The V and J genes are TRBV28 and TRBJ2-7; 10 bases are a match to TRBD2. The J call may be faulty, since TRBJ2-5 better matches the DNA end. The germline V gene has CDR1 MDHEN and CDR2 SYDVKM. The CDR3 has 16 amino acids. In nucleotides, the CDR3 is TGTGCCAGTTACTCCGGGACTAGCGCTTTTTCGGGGACCCAGTACTTC. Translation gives CASYSGTSAFSGTQYF.

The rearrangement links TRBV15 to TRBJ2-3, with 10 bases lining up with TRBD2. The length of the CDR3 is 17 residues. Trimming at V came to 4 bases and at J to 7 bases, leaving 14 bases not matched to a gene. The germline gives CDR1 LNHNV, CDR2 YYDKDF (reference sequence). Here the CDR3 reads CATSKAGGAGGRNTQYF. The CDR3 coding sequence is TGTGCCACCAGCAAAGCGGGGGGAGCGGGAGGGCGGAATACGCAGTATTTT.

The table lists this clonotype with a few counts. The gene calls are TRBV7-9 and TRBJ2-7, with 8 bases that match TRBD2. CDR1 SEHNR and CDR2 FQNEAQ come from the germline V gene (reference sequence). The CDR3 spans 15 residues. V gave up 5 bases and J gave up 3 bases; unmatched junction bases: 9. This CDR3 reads CASSGTSGGYYEQYF. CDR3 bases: TGTGCCAGCAGCGGGACTAGTGGTGGGTACTACGAGCAGTACTTC.

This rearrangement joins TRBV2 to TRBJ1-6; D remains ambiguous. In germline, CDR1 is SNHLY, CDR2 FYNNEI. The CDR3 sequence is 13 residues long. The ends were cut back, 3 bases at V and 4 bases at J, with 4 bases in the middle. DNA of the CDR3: TGTGCCAGCAGTGACCTGTATAATTCACCCCTCCACTTT. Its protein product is CASSDLYNSPLHF.

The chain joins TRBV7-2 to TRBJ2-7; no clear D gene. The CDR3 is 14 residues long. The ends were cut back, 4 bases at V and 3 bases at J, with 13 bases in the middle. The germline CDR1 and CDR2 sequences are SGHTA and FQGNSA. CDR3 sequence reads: CASSSSFSHYEQYF. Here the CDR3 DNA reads TGTGCCAGCAGCTCCTCCTTTTCCCACTACGAGCAGTACTTC.

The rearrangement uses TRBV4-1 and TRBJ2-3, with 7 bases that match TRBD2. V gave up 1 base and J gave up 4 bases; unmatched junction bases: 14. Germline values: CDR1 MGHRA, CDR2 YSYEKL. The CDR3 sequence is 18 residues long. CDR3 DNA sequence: TGCGCCAGCAGCCAAGCCGAACGGACTAGTCTTTTTGCAGATACGCAGTATTTT. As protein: CASSQAERTSLFADTQYF.

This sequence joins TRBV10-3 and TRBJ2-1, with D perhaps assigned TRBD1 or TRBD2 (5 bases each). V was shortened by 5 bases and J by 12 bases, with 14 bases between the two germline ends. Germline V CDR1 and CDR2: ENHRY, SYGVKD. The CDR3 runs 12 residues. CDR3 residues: CAISLGDLGQFF. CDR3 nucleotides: TGTGCCATCAGTCTTGGGGACCTCGGGCAGTTCTTC.

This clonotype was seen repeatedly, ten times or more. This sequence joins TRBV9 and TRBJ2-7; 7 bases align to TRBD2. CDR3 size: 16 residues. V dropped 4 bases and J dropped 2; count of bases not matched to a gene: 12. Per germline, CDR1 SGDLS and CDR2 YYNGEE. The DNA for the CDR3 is TGTGCCAGCAGCATCGGGGGGACGGGACTTCCCTACGAGCAGTACTTC. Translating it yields CASSIGGTGLPYEQYF.

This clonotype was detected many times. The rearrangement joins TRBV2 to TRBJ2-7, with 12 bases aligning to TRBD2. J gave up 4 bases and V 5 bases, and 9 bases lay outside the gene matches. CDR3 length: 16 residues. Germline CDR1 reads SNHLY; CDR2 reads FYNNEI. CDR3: CASSTPSGRDPYEQYF. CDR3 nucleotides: TGTGCCAGCAGTACACCTAGCGGGAGGGATCCTTACGAGCAGTACTTC. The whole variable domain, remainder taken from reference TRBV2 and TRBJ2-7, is EPEVTQTPSHQVTQMGQEVILRCVPISNHLYFYWYRQILGQKVEFLVSFYNNEISEKSEIFDDQFSVERPDGSNFTLKIRSTKLEDSAMYFCASSTPSGRDPYEQYFGPGTRLTVT.

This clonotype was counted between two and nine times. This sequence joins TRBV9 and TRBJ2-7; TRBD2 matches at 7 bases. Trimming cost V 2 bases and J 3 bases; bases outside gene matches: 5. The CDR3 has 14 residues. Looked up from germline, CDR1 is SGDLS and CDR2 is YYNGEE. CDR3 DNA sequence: TGTGCCAGCAGCGTCCACTCGGGGGGCTACGAGCAGTACTTC. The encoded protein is CASSVHSGGYEQYF.

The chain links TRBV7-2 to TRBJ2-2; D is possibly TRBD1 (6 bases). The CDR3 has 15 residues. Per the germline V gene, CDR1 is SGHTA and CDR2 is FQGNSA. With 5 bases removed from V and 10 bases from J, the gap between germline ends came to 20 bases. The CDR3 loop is CASSVRDTSGVELFF. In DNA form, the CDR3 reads TGTGCCAGCAGCGTCCGGGACACCTCAGGCGTGGAGCTGTTTTTT.

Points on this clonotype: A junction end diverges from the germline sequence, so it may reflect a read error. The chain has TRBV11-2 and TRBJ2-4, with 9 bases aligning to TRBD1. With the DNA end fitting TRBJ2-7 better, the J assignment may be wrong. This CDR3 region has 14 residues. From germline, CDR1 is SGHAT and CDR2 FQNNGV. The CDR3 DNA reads TGTGCCTGCAGCCTGGGACAGGGCAGATACGAGCAGTACTTC. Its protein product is CACSLGQGRYEQYF.

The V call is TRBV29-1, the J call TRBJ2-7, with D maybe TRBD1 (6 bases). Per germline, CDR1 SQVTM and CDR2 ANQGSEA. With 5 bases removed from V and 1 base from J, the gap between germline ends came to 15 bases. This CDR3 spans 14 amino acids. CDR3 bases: TGCAGCGTTAACCGGGACAACCTTTCCTACGAGCAGTACTTC. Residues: CSVNRDNLSYEQYF.